This entry concerns a single T cell receptor (beta chain). The sample comes from a study of T cells in Graves' hyperthyroidism and ophthalmopathy. It was RNA transcripts that yielded the amplified TCR beta CDR3 regions. HTBI primers drove first-round RT-PCR of the TCR CDR3. TCRdb reanalysed the multiplex PCR reads using MiXCR and keeps one entry per CDR3 protein. The sample contains a few hundred thousand distinct CDR3 sequences, 13% to 15% of which appear only once. Calling Graves' hyperthyroidism stable meant ophthalmopathy did not progress within 18 months. Patients aged 18 to 65 had newly diagnosed hyperthyroidism that had lasted under 2 months. Used for diagnoses were clinical symptoms, serum thyroxine and TRAb, thyroid ultrasound and orbital computed tomography. The germline V gene encodes CDR1 DFQATT and CDR2 SNEGSKA (reference sequence). The CDR3 contains 14 residues. V lost 4 bases, J lost 0 bases, and 9 bases lay in between.

Source material: blood. The chain is built from TRBV20-1 and TRBJ1-4; a weak D match, TRBD1 (5 bases). The TCR originated in a woman aged 18-30 years with Graves' hyperthyroidism. The CDR3, as DNA: TGCAGTGCTACAGGGTCTCCAACTAATGAAAAACTGTTTTTT. Translating it yields CSATGSPTNEKLFF.